This TCR beta chain derives from a study of T cell changes during pregnancy in multiple sclerosis. A note on this clone: Its ends do not fully match the called genes, so a read error is possible. The sample holds other DNA sequences that translate to the same CDR3.

The CDR3 is 15 residues long. The germline V gene has CDR1 SEHNR and CDR2 FQNEAQ (reference sequence). Some clones are missing from TCRdb's copy, which holds only in-frame ones; the method was immunoSEQ multiplex PCR. The sample holds tens of thousands of clones, 90% to 95% seen once. The clonotype was recovered from a female donor with multiple sclerosis, enrolled in a pregnancy study. The J gene is TRBJ1-5, the V gene TRBV7-9; no reliable D call. Material: CD8+ T cells from peripheral blood mononuclear cells, obtained before pregnancy. Written as DNA, the CDR3 is TGTGCCAGCTCGCCTGGCATCGACTCAAATCAGCCTCAGCATTTT. It is translated as CASSPGIDSNQPQHF.